One and the same sample provided the 4 T cell receptor beta chains below, sequenced in a study of blood T cell repertoires in COVID-19 (TCRdb year 2020). Receptors were amplified or captured by the immunoSEQ multiplex PCR assay. TCRdb took over this immuneACCESS table, retaining in-frame rearrangements with V and J assigned. Such tables are incomplete; in checked studies, under half of the missing clones stem from an unresolved V gene, and the remainder is unexplained. Across this sample there are some 120,000 clones, with around 82% seen only once. The ten largest clones represent about 6.3% of the sample. Material: peripheral blood. Source of these receptors: a man of 80 years or more with active or convalescent COVID-19.

The chain combines TRBV6-5 with TRBJ2-7; tentative D call: TRBD2 (5 bases). This CDR3 comprises 15 residues. Trimming removed 6 bases from V and 2 bases from J, with 17 bases in between. CDR1 MNHEY and CDR2 SVGAGI come from the germline V gene. DNA for the CDR3: TGTGCCAGCAGGAACCGAAGGGAGCGCACCTACGAGCAGTACTTC. Translation: CASRNRRERTYEQYF.

Remarks on this clone: Other DNA sequences in the same sample also yield this CDR3. The chain joins TRBV5-5 to TRBJ1-5; D is unclear. The V end lost 4 bases, the J end lost 0 bases, and 5 bases lay between the germline ends. The germline V gene has CDR1 SGHKS and CDR2 YYEKEE (reference sequence). CDR3 length equals 13 residues. CDR3 in DNA: TGTGCCAGCAGCCTGTCTAGCAATCAGCCCCAGCATTTT. This encodes CASSLSSNQPQHF.

V and J are TRBV19 and TRBJ1-5; D remains unclear. CDR3 length: 19 amino acids. Germline V gives CDR1 LNHDA, CDR2 SQIVND (reference sequence). V lost 3 bases and J 5 bases, leaving 26 bases between the germline ends. CDR3 loop: CASSIDPRLFREVYQPQHF. Here the CDR3 DNA reads TGTGCCAGTAGTATTGACCCCCGTCTATTCCGGGAGGTCTATCAGCCCCAGCATTTT. Based on the CDR3 plus reference TRBV19 and TRBJ1-5, the full variable domain is DGGITQSPKYLFRKEGQNVTLSCEQNLNHDAMYWYRQDPGQGLRLIYYSQIVNDFQKGDIAEGYSVSREKKESFPLTVTSAQKNPTAFYLCASSIDPRLFREVYQPQHFGDGTRLSIL.

This clone has only one observation. The genes are TRBV6-5 and TRBJ2-7, with TRBD1 matching over 9 bases. The CDR3 sequence is 13 residues long. Germline CDR1 and CDR2: MNHEY and SVGAGI. J was trimmed by 4 bases and V by 5 bases; bases with no gene match: 3. CDR3: CASSRTGDYEQYF. The CDR3 coding sequence is TGTGCCAGCAGTCGGACAGGGGATTACGAGCAGTACTTC.